This is a list of T cell receptor beta chains from one sample in a study of blood T cell repertoires in COVID-19. Here immunoSEQ multiplex PCR was the method, and the copy in TCRdb shows in-frame clones only, minus some. The table shows roughly 180,000 clones, with approximately 80% occurring only once. The sequenced sample consisted of PBMCs or T cells enriched from blood (not recorded which). The source is a woman aged 55-69 years who had recovered from COVID-19. Both conserved end residues are part of each CDR3. The order of the fields is clone size, V gene, J gene, CDR3 protein. Only part of the rows carry a size: once, few, many, or a class if the clone is expanded.

abundance: -
v_gene: TRBV14
j_gene: TRBJ2-3
CDR3aa: CASSKGTYASTDTQYF

abundance: -
v_gene: TRBV2
j_gene: TRBJ1-2
CDR3aa: CASSAQGVNYGYTF

abundance: -
v_gene: TRBV3-1/TRBV3-2
j_gene: TRBJ1-3
CDR3aa: CASSHPVLGDTIYF

abundance: -
v_gene: TRBV10-3
j_gene: TRBJ1-3
CDR3aa: CAISGREDPGNTIYF

abundance: -
v_gene: TRBV28
j_gene: TRBJ1-1
CDR3aa: CASSFIFSTGGPEAFF

abundance: -
v_gene: TRBV29-1
j_gene: TRBJ1-2
CDR3aa: CSVDPPGSYYGYTF

abundance: few
v_gene: TRBV11-2
j_gene: TRBJ1-1
CDR3aa: CASSFGQNTEAFF

abundance: -
v_gene: TRBV19
j_gene: TRBJ2-3
CDR3aa: CASSQTGGDTDTQYF

abundance: -
v_gene: TRBV7-2
j_gene: TRBJ2-2
CDR3aa: CASSRYTGELFF

abundance: -
v_gene: TRBV15
j_gene: TRBJ1-6
CDR3aa: CATSGWAKNSPLHF

abundance: -
v_gene: TRBV5-5
j_gene: TRBJ1-2
CDR3aa: CASSLALQAPYGYTF

abundance: few
v_gene: TRBV5-8
j_gene: TRBJ2-7
CDR3aa: CASSFEDRGFHEQYF

abundance: -
v_gene: TRBV28
j_gene: TRBJ1-3
CDR3aa: CASSFAGLAGNTIYF

abundance: -
v_gene: TRBV15
j_gene: TRBJ1-1
CDR3aa: CATSRNGQGATEAFF

abundance: -
v_gene: TRBV10-1
j_gene: TRBJ2-3
CDR3aa: CASSGPRTGGFTDTQYF

abundance: -
v_gene: TRBV11-2
j_gene: TRBJ2-1
CDR3aa: CASSLGSSYNEQFF

abundance: -
v_gene: TRBV27
j_gene: TRBJ2-1
CDR3aa: CASSLFGVGQFF

abundance: few
v_gene: TRBV12-5
j_gene: TRBJ1-5
CDR3aa: CASATSHQPQHF

abundance: -
v_gene: TRBV24-1
j_gene: TRBJ2-1
CDR3aa: CATSEPAKGQRTDNEQFF

abundance: -
v_gene: TRBV4-1
j_gene: TRBJ2-5
CDR3aa: CASSRLEQGARETQYF

abundance: -
v_gene: TRBV6-2/TRBV6-3
j_gene: TRBJ2-7
CDR3aa: CASSLTSGGGRSYEQYF

abundance: -
v_gene: TRBV9
j_gene: TRBJ2-5
CDR3aa: CASSVAVQETQYF

abundance: -
v_gene: TRBV27
j_gene: TRBJ1-1
CDR3aa: CASSPTGWGRTEAFF

abundance: -
v_gene: TRBV11-2
j_gene: TRBJ2-1
CDR3aa: CASSSGLAGRNEQFF

abundance: -
v_gene: TRBV28
j_gene: TRBJ2-2
CDR3aa: CASSLYPAGELFF

abundance: -
v_gene: TRBV6-1
j_gene: TRBJ1-4
CDR3aa: CASSELTGKGEKLFF

abundance: -
v_gene: TRBV3-1/TRBV3-2
j_gene: TRBJ1-2
CDR3aa: CASSQRGGYGYTF

abundance: -
v_gene: TRBV6-1
j_gene: TRBJ2-7
CDR3aa: CASSEWGTGAYEQYF

abundance: -
v_gene: TRBV5-6
j_gene: TRBJ2-7
CDR3aa: CASSSQGGGQYF